Listed here are 31 T cell receptor beta chains from one sample, sequenced in a study of T cells in Graves' hyperthyroidism and ophthalmopathy. RNA transcripts served as the template for amplifying TCR beta CDR3 regions. The primer set for the first-round RT-PCR of the TCR CDR3 was HTBI. One entry per CDR3 protein results from TCRdb running MiXCR on the multiplex PCR reads. The sample records around 610,000 distinct CDR3 sequences, roughly 15% being singletons. Sequenced material: blood. These receptors all stem from a woman in her thirties or forties with Graves' ophthalmopathy.

This clonotype was found many times. The chain combines TRBV7-2 with TRBJ2-5; perhaps TRBD1 as D (6 bases). Germline V lookup: CDR1 SGHTA, CDR2 FQGNSA. The CDR3 length is 14 residues. Trimming took off 4 bases at V and 0 bases at J, with 9 bases between the two ends. This chain's CDR3 is CASSWGHHQETQYF. In DNA, the CDR3 is TGTGCCAGCAGCTGGGGACACCACCAAGAGACCCAGTACTTC.

The table lists this clonotype with many counts. The chain joins TRBV7-2 to TRBJ2-5; 7 bases align to TRBD2. The V segment lost 5 bases and the J segment 4 bases; nucleotides outside the gene matches: 7. Germline V CDR1 and CDR2: SGHTA, FQGNSA. The CDR3 contains 14 residues. DNA of the CDR3: TGTGCCAGCAGCCCCGCCCGGGGGGTAGAGACCCAGTACTTC. It yields the protein CASSPARGVETQYF.

This clonotype has at least ten counts. The genes are TRBV6-1 and TRBJ2-7; D might be TRBD1 (5 bases). The ends were cut back, 6 bases at V and 0 bases at J, with 12 bases in the middle. In germline, CDR1 is MNHNS, CDR2 SASEGT. The CDR3 loop spans 14 amino acids. CDR3 protein: CASSRTPSSYEQYF. CDR3 DNA sequence: TGTGCCAGCAGCCGGACACCGAGCTCCTACGAGCAGTACTTC.

There are a few counts of this clonotype. The V gene is TRBV20-1, the J gene TRBJ2-7; TRBD1 matches 7 bases. V dropped 0 bases and J dropped 0; count of bases not matched to a gene: 5. CDR3 length: 15 residues. Germline-derived CDR1 and CDR2 are DFQATT and SNEGSKA (reference sequence). As DNA, the CDR3 is TGCAGTGCTAGAGATCATTGGGACAGCTCCTACGAGCAGTACTTC. Translating it yields CSARDHWDSSYEQYF.

This clonotype showed up many times. The rearrangement joins TRBV9 to TRBJ2-7; 7 positions agree with TRBD1. CDR1 and CDR2 (germline): SGDLS, YYNGEE. Trimming cost V 3 bases and J 3 bases; bases outside gene matches: 6. The CDR3 is made up of 14 amino acids. CDR3 in amino acids: CASSDSGDSYEQYF. In DNA, the CDR3 is TGTGCCAGCAGCGACTCCGGGGACAGCTACGAGCAGTACTTC. The whole variable domain, filled in from reference TRBV9 and TRBJ2-7, reads DSGVTQTPKHLITATGQRVTLRCSPRSGDLSVYWYQQSLDQGLQFLIQYYNGEERAKGNILERFSAQQFPDLHSELNLSSLELGDSALYFCASSDSGDSYEQYFGPGTRLTVT.

The chain uses TRBV27 and TRBJ2-5; 14 positions match TRBD2. CDR3 size: 16 residues. Germline V gene data show CDR1 as MNHEY and CDR2 as SMNVEV (reference sequence). The V gene end was trimmed by 4 bases and the J gene end by 4 bases; junction bases not matched to a gene: 5. The CDR3 loop reads CASSSRLAGGSETQYF. The CDR3 DNA sequence: TGTGCCAGCAGTTCTCGACTAGCGGGAGGGTCAGAGACCCAGTACTTC.

A few counts support this clonotype. The missing conserved phenylalanine or tryptophan at the end of this CDR3 makes a read error likely. This sequence joins TRBV28 and TRBJ2-3; D not resolved. V gave up 2 bases and J gave up 10 bases, with 7 bases separating them. The CDR3 contains 11 residues. In germline, CDR1 is MDHEN, CDR2 SYDVKM. In DNA form, the CDR3 reads TGTGCCAGCAGTTTAAAGGTCGCGCAGTATCTT. The encoded protein is CASSLKVAQYL.

This clonotype was observed many times. V usage is TRBV6-1 and J usage is TRBJ2-5, with D possibly TRBD1 on 5 matching bases. In germline, CDR1 is MNHNS, CDR2 SASEGT. Deletions cut 5 bases from V and 2 bases from J, with 15 bases between. The CDR3 totals 15 residues. CDR3 coding DNA: TGTGCCAGCAGTATATGGGGCACAGGACAAGAGACCCAGTACTTC. This codes for CASSIWGTGQETQYF.

This clonotype was observed at least ten times. The chain recombines TRBV15 with TRBJ2-5; 8 bases are a match to TRBD2. The ends lost 0 bases at V and 4 bases at J; junction bases unmatched: 4. CDR1 is LNHNV, CDR2 YYDKDF, per germline (reference sequence). CDR3 length: 15 residues. CDR3 amino acids: CATSRDQLAGETQYF. The CDR3 bases are TGTGCCACCAGCAGAGATCAGCTAGCGGGAGAGACCCAGTACTTC.

This clonotype is a singleton in its sample. The V and J genes are TRBV20-1 and TRBJ2-2; 12 bases match TRBD2. J gave up 7 bases and V 4 bases, and 7 bases lay outside the gene matches. The CDR3 extends over 15 amino acids. Germline V gene data show CDR1 as DFQATT and CDR2 as SNEGSKA (reference sequence). This CDR3 is CSAIKTSGSGGELFF. CDR3 sequence (DNA): TGCAGTGCTATCAAGACTAGCGGGAGTGGCGGGGAGCTGTTTTTT.

This clonotype appeared many times. This chain's CDR3 is CASSLGWTSGTLDEQYF. The DNA of the CDR3 is TGTGCCAGCAGTCTCGGTTGGACTAGCGGGACCCTCGACGAGCAGTACTTC. The chain is built from TRBV6-4 and TRBJ2-7; 12 bases agree with TRBD2. CDR1 is MRHNA and CDR2 is SNTAGT in the germline V gene. This CDR3 has 17 residues. Germline trimming cut 5 bases from V and 5 bases from J; bases unmatched to any gene: 13.

This clonotype showed up just once. The V and J genes are TRBV7-2 and TRBJ2-5, with a tentative D call TRBD2 (6 bases). The CDR3 runs to 16 residues. The V gene's germline CDR1 is SGHTA and CDR2 FQGNSA. V was cut by 5 bases and J by 2 bases, with 18 bases left in between. CDR3 bases: TGTGCCAGCAGCCTATTCAGACTAGAAGAACAAGAGACCCAGTACTTC. Translated, it gives CASSLFRLEEQETQYF.

This clonotype was seen once. This sequence joins TRBV28 and TRBJ2-7, with D tentatively TRBD2 (5 bases). Germline values: CDR1 MDHEN, CDR2 SYDVKM. Trimming took 7 bases from V and 4 from J, leaving 8 bases between them. The CDR3 runs 11 residues. As DNA, the CDR3 is TGTGCCAGCAAGGAGGTTTACGAGCAGTACTTC. Translated, it gives CASKEVYEQYF.

This clonotype occurred many times. The chain combines TRBV7-2 with TRBJ2-5; D possibly corresponds to TRBD1 (6 bases). V lost 6 bases to trimming and J lost 5 bases, with 22 bases between them. The CDR3 runs 16 residues. The V gene's germline CDR1 is SGHTA and CDR2 FQGNSA. CDR3: CASSPTSGAIRETQYF. In DNA form, the CDR3 reads TGTGCCAGCAGTCCTACCTCAGGGGCCATCCGGGAGACCCAGTACTTC.

The J gene is TRBJ2-5, the V gene TRBV11-2; D might be TRBD2 (6 bases). The CDR3 loop spans 15 amino acids. V lost 1 base, J lost 5 bases, and 14 bases lay in between. CDR1 is SGHAT, CDR2 FQNNGV, per germline. In DNA form, the CDR3 reads TGTGCCAGCAGCTTAGTGGGGGACTTCGCGGAGACCCAGTACTTC. Translating it yields CASSLVGDFAETQYF.

The gene calls are TRBV6-5 and TRBJ2-2; unclear D gene. Deletions cut 2 bases from V and 6 bases from J, with 10 bases between. This CDR3 has 14 residues. Germline V gene data show CDR1 as MNHEY and CDR2 as SVGAGI. The CDR3, as DNA: TGTGCCAGCAGTTACGAAAACCCGCCCGGGGAGCTGTTTTTT. Protein product: CASSYENPPGELFF.

The table lists this clonotype with many counts. Here the CDR3 reads CASTPDRVTYEQYF. The CDR3 region has the DNA TGTGCCAGCACCCCAGACAGGGTGACCTACGAGCAGTACTTC. The genes are TRBV6-2 or TRBV6-3 and TRBJ2-7; the match to TRBD1 covers 7 bases. The J segment lost 2 bases and the V segment lost 7 bases, leaving 8 bases of the junction unmatched. Germline assignment: CDR1 MNHEY and CDR2 SVGEGT. CDR3 size: 14 residues.

The sample holds many counts of this clonotype. J is TRBJ1-2 and V is TRBV30; D is unclear. The V gene's germline CDR1 is GTSNPN and CDR2 SVGIG (reference sequence). The V end lost 5 bases, the J end lost 4 bases, and 11 bases lay between the germline ends. This CDR3 is 12 amino acids long. The chain's CDR3 is CAWEGERYGYTF. DNA of the CDR3: TGTGCCTGGGAGGGTGAACGCTATGGCTACACCTTC.

This clonotype was counted ten times or more. CDR3 bases: TGCAGTGCTAGAGATAATACAGGGAAGTCACCCCTCCACTTT. It translates to CSARDNTGKSPLHF. The rearrangement joins TRBV20-1 to TRBJ1-6; maybe TRBD1 (6 bases). The germline CDR1 and CDR2 sequences are DFQATT and SNEGSKA (reference sequence). The CDR3 sequence is 14 residues long. The V end was cut by 0 bases, the J end by 10 bases, with 13 bases between.

This clonotype was found many times. This rearrangement joins TRBV28 to TRBJ2-6; D gene unclear. The CDR3 runs 12 residues. V shed 7 bases and J shed 2 bases, with 3 bases lying between them. Germline values: CDR1 MDHEN, CDR2 SYDVKM. The CDR3: CASTTGANVLTF. CDR3 nucleotides: TGTGCCAGCACAACTGGGGCCAACGTCCTGACTTTC.

This clonotype was counted ten times or more. The CDR3 DNA is TGTGCCAGCATCCCCGCAACAGGGGGCTTAGGCTCATCCCCCTACGAGCAGTACTTC. Its translation: CASIPATGGLGSSPYEQYF. The chain has TRBV6-2 or TRBV6-3 and TRBJ2-7, with 9 nucleotides matching TRBD1. J gave up 2 bases and V 7 bases, and 21 bases lay outside the gene matches. There are 19 residues in the CDR3. Germline CDR1 MNHEY, CDR2 SVGEGT.

The V call is TRBV6-1, the J call TRBJ2-7; TRBD2 matches at 8 bases. This CDR3 is built from 14 residues. V dropped 6 bases and J dropped 2; count of bases not matched to a gene: 6. Germline V gene data show CDR1 as MNHNS and CDR2 as SASEGT. DNA of the CDR3: TGTGCCAGCAGGGTGGGTAGCGGGACCTACGAGCAGTACTTC. This codes for CASRVGSGTYEQYF.

This clonotype was picked up many times. The gene calls are TRBV30 and TRBJ1-5; D is undetermined. The germline V gene has CDR1 GTSNPN and CDR2 SVGIG (reference sequence). The CDR3 contains 13 residues. The V and J ends lost 2 bases and 2 bases respectively, with 7 bases between them. CDR3 region: CAWSRAGNQPQHF. The CDR3, as DNA: TGTGCCTGGAGTCGGGCAGGCAATCAGCCCCAGCATTTT. The full variable domain, in which reference TRBV30 and TRBJ1-5 provide the parts outside the CDR3, is SQTIHQWPATLVQPVGSPLSLECTVEGTSNPNLYWYRQAAGRGLQLLFYSVGIGQISSEVPQNLSASRPQDRQFILSSKKLLLSDSGFYLCAWSRAGNQPQHFGDGTRLSIL.

The chain is built from TRBV19 and TRBJ1-5; D gene uncertain. Germline V lookup: CDR1 LNHDA, CDR2 SQIVND (reference sequence). The CDR3 is 12 residues long. Trimming pared 5 bases from V and 5 bases from J, leaving 7 bases between. CDR3 sequence: CASSDNYQPQHF. The CDR3, as DNA: TGTGCCAGTAGTGACAATTATCAGCCCCAGCATTTT. The full variable domain, in which reference TRBV19 and TRBJ1-5 provide the parts outside the CDR3, is DGGITQSPKYLFRKEGQNVTLSCEQNLNHDAMYWYRQDPGQGLRLIYYSQIVNDFQKGDIAEGYSVSREKKESFPLTVTSAQKNPTAFYLCASSDNYQPQHFGDGTRLSIL.

This clonotype was observed at least ten times. V usage is TRBV5-1 and J usage is TRBJ2-7; 11 positions match TRBD2. Germline assignment: CDR1 SGHRS and CDR2 YFSETQ. The CDR3 loop spans 16 amino acids. After removal of 0 bases from V and 0 bases from J, the junction contained 2 bases not matched to a gene. This CDR3 reads CASSLVAGGPSYEQYF. CDR3 in DNA: TGCGCCAGCAGCTTGGTAGCGGGAGGGCCCTCCTACGAGCAGTACTTC.

This clonotype was recorded many times. The V call is TRBV2, the J call TRBJ2-1; the match to TRBD2 covers 12 bases. CDR3 length: 14 amino acids. Trimming at V came to 5 bases and at J to 7 bases, leaving 3 bases not matched to a gene. CDR1 and CDR2 (germline): SNHLY, FYNNEI. The CDR3 nucleotides read TGTGCCAGCAGTCGGACTAGCGGGACGAATGAGCAGTTCTTC. Amino acid sequence: CASSRTSGTNEQFF.

The chain carries TRBV27 and TRBJ1-6; D not certain. The germline gives CDR1 MNHEY, CDR2 SMNVEV (reference sequence). The V end lost 5 bases, the J end lost 4 bases, and 15 bases lay between the germline ends. This CDR3 has 16 amino acids. CDR3 loop: CASSASWGSYNSPLHF. CDR3 in DNA: TGTGCCAGCAGTGCCTCTTGGGGTTCATATAATTCACCCCTCCACTTT.

This clonotype was counted only a few times. The chain uses TRBV9 and TRBJ2-2; D is uncertain. From germline, CDR1 is SGDLS and CDR2 YYNGEE. V lost 2 bases and J lost 4, with 9 bases in between. The CDR3 covers 14 residues. CDR3 coding DNA: TGTGCCAGCAGCGTCCAAGTGGCCACCGGGGAGCTGTTTTTT. Translation gives CASSVQVATGELFF.

At least ten counts were recorded for this clonotype. The chain couples TRBV19 to TRBJ2-5; 7 positions agree with TRBD2. Germline values: CDR1 LNHDA, CDR2 SQIVND (reference sequence). J lost 3 bases, V lost 6 bases, and 4 bases had no gene match. The CDR3 is 13 residues long. The CDR3 nucleotides are TGTGCCAGTAGCCAGGCGGGAGAAGAGACCCAGTACTTC. It specifies CASSQAGEETQYF.

The sample holds many counts of this clonotype. The chain couples TRBV7-3 to TRBJ2-7; a weak D match, TRBD1 (6 bases). The V gene lost 5 bases and the J gene lost 7 bases, with 15 bases spanning the gap. The CDR3 consists of 13 residues. The germline CDR1 and CDR2 sequences are SGHTA and FQGTGA. In DNA form, the CDR3 reads TGTGCCAGCAGCGTCGACAGGCACAGGGAGCAGTACTTC. This codes for CASSVDRHREQYF.

The rearrangement uses TRBV15 and TRBJ2-2; no clear D gene. CDR1 is LNHNV, CDR2 YYDKDF, per germline (reference sequence). The CDR3 totals 14 residues. V was cut by 1 base and J by 1 base, with 4 bases left in between. CDR3 DNA sequence: TGTGCCACCAGCAGAGGGTGGAACACCGGGGAGCTGTTTTTT. It is translated as CATSRGWNTGELFF. The full variable domain, its missing parts supplied by reference TRBV15 and TRBJ2-2, is DAMVIQNPRYQVTQFGKPVTLSCSQTLNHNVMYWYQQKSSQAPKLLFHYYDKDFNNEADTPDNFQSRRPNTSFCFLDIRSPGLGDTAMYLCATSRGWNTGELFFGEGSRLTVL.